One T cell receptor beta chain is described in this entry. Its antigen is not known. The data derive from a study of STAT3 mutations in large granular lymphocyte leukemia. For the study at large: Roughly 42% of treated T-LGLL patients showed hematologic response to immunosuppression.

Produced via immunoSEQ multiplex PCR; TCRdb's table is partial and in-frame only. The sample lists just over 15,000 clones; nearly 95% were seen once. The germline CDR1 and CDR2 sequences are SGHNT and YYREEE (reference sequence). CDR3 length: 14 residues. Trimming took off 0 bases at V and 8 bases at J, with 11 bases between the two ends. Study findings and constraints: Every T-cell large granular lymphocyte leukemia patient had at least one immunodominant TCR beta clonotype.

Input material: peripheral blood mononuclear cells. The chain has TRBV5-4 and TRBJ1-4, with D possibly matching TRBD1 (5 bases). The sequence was obtained from a woman aged 50 to 60 with T-cell large granular lymphocyte leukemia. Some clones in this sample may be carry-over from other donors' samples. The CDR3 protein is CASSLEGGVEKLFF. The CDR3 nucleotides read TGTGCCAGCAGCTTGGAAGGAGGGGTGGAAAAACTGTTTTTT.